Following are 27 T cell receptor beta chains from one sample sequenced in a study of OX40 agonist ivuxolimab in advanced cancers. The library was generated by the immunoSEQ multiplex PCR assay. TCRdb obtained this table from immuneACCESS and retained in-frame rearrangements with V and J assigned. These tables miss some clones; where compared with another copy, unresolved V genes account for less than half of the shortfall, and the remainder is unexplained. Counted in this sample were approximately 71,000 clones; 80% to 85% of them appeared once. Under 13% of the sample is held by the ten biggest clonotypes. The material sequenced was CD4+ or CD8+ T cells sorted from blood, taken in a trial of the OX40 agonist ivuxolimab. The receptors were gathered from an adult with an advanced solid tumor such as melanoma, head and neck, liver or kidney cancer.

This chain links TRBV28 with TRBJ1-2; TRBD1 matches at 10 bases. There are 15 residues in the CDR3. Germline V lookup: CDR1 MDHEN, CDR2 SYDVKM. V gave up 5 bases and J gave up 7 bases; unmatched junction bases: 10. Here the CDR3 reads CASSLPGTGATGYTF. CDR3 bases: TGTGCCAGCAGTCTCCCCGGGACAGGGGCTACTGGCTACACCTTC.

To note about this clone: The sample contains more than one DNA sequence encoding this CDR3. This rearrangement joins TRBV7-3 to TRBJ2-5; D uncertain. V lost 2 bases and J lost 0, with 7 bases in between. This CDR3 contains 14 residues. Looked up from germline, CDR1 is SGHTA and CDR2 is FQGTGA. The CDR3 sequence is CASSLSGYQETQYF. The CDR3 coding sequence is TGTGCCAGCAGCTTATCCGGGTACCAAGAGACCCAGTACTTC.

For the CDR3, the DNA is TGCGCCAGCAGCGCGGGACAGATTAACACCGGGGAGCTGTTTTTT. Translated: CASSAGQINTGELFF. V and J are TRBV5-1 and TRBJ2-2; TRBD1 is a possible D gene (7 bases). The germline V gene encodes CDR1 SGHRS and CDR2 YFSETQ. Trimming shortened V by 4 bases and J by 2 bases, and 12 bases separated the two germline ends. This CDR3 has 15 residues. The variable domain in full, completed from reference TRBV5-1 and TRBJ2-2, reads KAGVTQTPRYLIKTRGQQVTLSCSPISGHRSVSWYQQTPGQGLQFLFEYFSETQRNKGNFPGRFSGRQFSNSRSEMNVSTLELGDSALYLCASSAGQINTGELFFGEGSRLTVL.

The chain employs TRBV30 and TRBJ1-2; D gene ambiguous. This CDR3 is built from 14 residues. V lost 3 bases and J 0 bases, leaving 11 bases between the germline ends. Germline loops: CDR1 GTSNPN, CDR2 SVGIG (reference sequence). The CDR3 region is CAWRLTSPNYGYTF. In DNA, the CDR3 is TGTGCCTGGAGATTGACCAGTCCTAACTATGGCTACACCTTC.

CDR3 amino acids: CASSVMEDQPQHF. The CDR3 coding sequence is TGTGCCAGCAGTGTTATGGAAGATCAGCCCCAGCATTTT. This chain connects TRBV6-1 to TRBJ1-5; D unclear. V was clipped by 4 bases and J by 5 bases, with 9 bases between them. Germline V gives CDR1 MNHNS, CDR2 SASEGT. The CDR3 length is 13 residues.

This chain links TRBV4-1 with TRBJ2-1, with D perhaps TRBD1 (6 bases). The CDR3 loop spans 15 amino acids. From germline, CDR1 is MGHRA and CDR2 YSYEKL. Trimming removed 1 base from V and 7 bases from J, with 14 bases in between. CDR3 bases: TGCGCCAGCAGCCAAGTAGTACAGGGCTGGAATGAGCAGTTCTTC. It is translated as CASSQVVQGWNEQFF.

This clone appeared once. This rearrangement joins TRBV30 to TRBJ2-5; 10 bases are shared with TRBD2. Judging by the DNA end, TRBJ2-7 fits better; the J call may be wrong. The germline gives CDR1 GTSNPN, CDR2 SVGIG (reference sequence). The CDR3 spans 14 residues. The CDR3 region has the DNA TGTGCCATGACCTCGGCTAGCGGGGGATACGAGCAGTACTTC. Protein: CAMTSASGGYEQYF.

This clone was counted only a few times. The chain carries TRBV2 and TRBJ1-1; tentatively, D is TRBD1 (5 bases). The length of the CDR3 is 13 residues. In germline, CDR1 is SNHLY, CDR2 FYNNEI. Trimming pared 0 bases from V and 8 bases from J, leaving 10 bases between. The CDR3 sequence: CASSEAQEGEAFF. DNA for the CDR3: TGTGCCAGCAGTGAAGCGCAGGAGGGGGAAGCTTTCTTT.

The chain is built from TRBV30 and TRBJ1-6; D ambiguous. Trimming left V 0 bases short and J 10 bases short, with 16 bases between. This CDR3 has 15 residues. Looked up from germline, CDR1 is GTSNPN and CDR2 is SVGIG (reference sequence). CDR3 in amino acids: CAWSVPGSPHSPLHF. The CDR3 DNA follows: TGTGCCTGGAGTGTACCAGGAAGCCCGCACTCACCCCTCCACTTT.

This chain links TRBV7-2 with TRBJ2-1; 9 positions agree with TRBD2. The CDR3 contains 15 residues. The V segment lost 2 bases and the J segment 3 bases; nucleotides outside the gene matches: 2. CDR1 is SGHTA and CDR2 is FQGNSA in the germline V gene. CDR3 DNA: TGTGCCAGCAGCTTACAAGCGGGGGGCTACAATGAGCAGTTCTTC. Residues: CASSLQAGGYNEQFF.

The chain is built from TRBV19 and TRBJ1-1, with 9 nucleotides matching TRBD1. This CDR3 comprises 15 residues. Germline V CDR1 and CDR2: LNHDA, SQIVND (reference sequence). Trimming at V came to 5 bases and at J to 1 base, leaving 5 bases not matched to a gene. This CDR3 is CASSGTGFTNTEAFF. CDR3 sequence (DNA): TGTGCCAGTAGTGGGACAGGGTTTACGAACACTGAAGCTTTCTTT.

The gene calls are TRBV18 and TRBJ2-7, with TRBD1 identical over 8 bases. CDR3 length equals 14 residues. CDR1 is KGHSH, CDR2 LQKENI, per germline. V lost 6 bases to trimming and J lost 7 bases; unmatched junction nucleotides: 11. The CDR3 loop is CASSPAFTGGEQYV. The DNA for the CDR3 is TGTGCCAGCTCCCCTGCATTCACAGGGGGGGAGCAGTACGTC.

V is TRBV11-2 and J is TRBJ2-5; TRBD1 matches at 9 bases. Germline V gene lookup returns CDR1 SGHAT and CDR2 FQNNGV. The CDR3 sequence is 15 residues long. J lost 7 bases, V lost 4 bases, and 10 bases had no gene match. The CDR3 DNA reads as TGTGCCAGCAGCTACCGGACAGGGGACGGGGCGACCCAGTACTTC. It translates to CASSYRTGDGATQYF.

CDR3 nucleotides: TGCGCCAGCAGCTCCCTGACTAGCGGGGCGGGGGAGACCCAGTACTTC. Translated, it gives CASSSLTSGAGETQYF. The chain joins TRBV5-1 to TRBJ2-5; 11 bases map to TRBD2. The V gene's germline CDR1 is SGHRS and CDR2 YFSETQ. Trimming removed 3 bases from V and 5 bases from J; junction bases left unmatched: 9. The CDR3 spans 16 residues.

V gene TRBV6-5 combines with J gene TRBJ1-2, with a possible D match to TRBD1 (6 bases). V was trimmed by 7 bases and J by 7 bases, leaving 16 bases between them. Germline-derived CDR1 and CDR2 are MNHEY and SVGAGI. The CDR3 spans 13 residues. The CDR3 here is CASTGAGVGGYTF. The CDR3 DNA reads as TGTGCCAGCACGGGGGCAGGGGTTGGTGGCTACACCTTC.

The chain couples TRBV18 to TRBJ1-2, with D maybe TRBD1 (6 bases). The CDR3 totals 14 residues. V was pared by 2 bases and J by 0 bases, with 7 bases between. Germline loops: CDR1 KGHSH, CDR2 LQKENI. The CDR3 loop is CASSPTGSNYGYTF. DNA for the CDR3: TGTGCCAGCTCACCAACAGGGTCTAACTATGGCTACACCTTC.

This chain connects TRBV11-1 to TRBJ2-5, with D tentatively TRBD2 (6 bases). V was cut by 7 bases and J by 5 bases, with 8 bases left in between. The CDR3 is 11 amino acids. Germline CDR1 and CDR2: SGHAT and FQDESV (reference sequence). For the CDR3, the DNA is TGTGCCAGCACCCGGGGGGAGACCCAGTACTTC. Translation gives CASTRGETQYF.

The genes are TRBV9 and TRBJ2-3, with TRBD2 as a possible D gene (6 bases). V lost 0 bases and J 2 bases, leaving 13 bases between the germline ends. CDR3 length equals 16 residues. Germline loops: CDR1 SGDLS, CDR2 YYNGEE. The DNA of the CDR3 is TGTGCCAGCAGCGTAGGGGCGGGACCCGCCACAGATACGCAGTATTTT. This codes for CASSVGAGPATDTQYF.

This chain links TRBV29-1 with TRBJ1-4; tentative D call: TRBD1 (5 bases). This CDR3 has 13 amino acids. V was shortened by 3 bases and J by 8 bases, with 13 bases between the two germline ends. Germline CDR1 reads SQVTM; CDR2 reads ANQGSEA. The CDR3 nucleotides are TGCAGCGTTGATGCGGGGGTAGGGGAAAAACTGTTTTTT. Its translation is CSVDAGVGEKLFF. Full variable domain (remainder filled in from reference TRBV29-1 and TRBJ1-4): SAVISQKPSRDICQRGTSLTIQCQVDSQVTMMFWYRQQPGQSLTLIATANQGSEATYESGFVIDKFPISRPNLTFSTLTVSNMSPEDSSIYLCSVDAGVGEKLFFGSGTQLSVL.

This sequence joins TRBV13 and TRBJ2-5; no firm D call. CDR3 length: 15 amino acids. From germline, CDR1 is PRHDT and CDR2 FYEKMQ (reference sequence). V lost 0 bases and J lost 1, with 9 bases in between. CDR3: CASSLGLNFQETQYF. DNA for the CDR3: TGTGCCAGCAGCTTAGGCCTTAATTTCCAAGAGACCCAGTACTTC.

The chain joins TRBV7-6 to TRBJ2-3; D is possibly TRBD1 (6 bases). There are 18 residues in the CDR3. Germline CDR1 is SGHVS and CDR2 is FNYEAQ. With 0 bases removed from V and 3 bases from J, the gap between germline ends came to 19 bases. The CDR3 sequence is CASSLALRTAPPTDTQYF. DNA of the CDR3: TGTGCCAGCAGCTTAGCACTACGGACAGCTCCCCCAACAGATACGCAGTATTTT.

CDR3 amino acids: CASSLGQGVGYTF. CDR3 bases: TGTGCCAGCAGTCTTGGGCAGGGCGTCGGCTACACCTTC. The J gene is TRBJ1-2, the V gene TRBV9; perhaps TRBD1 as D (5 bases). CDR3 length: 13 residues. V lost 5 bases to trimming and J lost 8 bases, with 16 bases between them. Germline CDR1 reads SGDLS; CDR2 reads YYNGEE.

The rearrangement links TRBV7-2 to TRBJ2-5; 7 nucleotides align to TRBD2. V shed 3 bases, J shed 2 bases, and the junction held 6 bases outside the gene matches. The germline V gene has CDR1 SGHTA and CDR2 FQGNSA. The CDR3 has 15 amino acids. The CDR3 DNA is TGTGCCAGCAGCTTCAGCGGGGTCTTTCAAGAGACCCAGTACTTC. It yields the protein CASSFSGVFQETQYF.

V is TRBV2 and J is TRBJ1-5, with D hard to call. V lost 3 bases, J lost 5 bases, and 11 bases lay in between. Germline-derived CDR1 and CDR2 are SNHLY and FYNNEI. The CDR3 has 14 residues. This CDR3 is CASSELRFYQPQHF. Here the CDR3 DNA reads TGTGCCAGCAGTGAGCTAAGATTTTATCAGCCCCAGCATTTT. Looking up the rest from reference TRBV2 and TRBJ1-5 gives the full variable domain: EPEVTQTPSHQVTQMGQEVILRCVPISNHLYFYWYRQILGQKVEFLVSFYNNEISEKSEIFDDQFSVERPDGSNFTLKIRSTKLEDSAMYFCASSELRFYQPQHFGDGTRLSIL.

CDR3 region: CASSFKGVGGSGNTIYF. The DNA for the CDR3 is TGTGCCAGCAGCTTCAAAGGGGTAGGGGGCTCTGGAAACACCATATATTTT. The rearrangement links TRBV7-2 to TRBJ1-3; maybe TRBD1 (6 bases). V was clipped by 3 bases and J by 0 bases, with 15 bases between them. This CDR3 region has 17 residues. Per the germline V gene, CDR1 is SGHTA and CDR2 is FQGNSA.

The chain combines TRBV28 with TRBJ1-4; 9 nucleotides agree with TRBD1. This CDR3 region has 15 residues. In germline, CDR1 is MDHEN, CDR2 SYDVKM. V lost 8 bases to trimming and J lost 9 bases; unmatched junction nucleotides: 13. As DNA, the CDR3 is TGTGCCAGCCTATTAGGGGGACAGGGTTCACAAAAACTGTTTTTT. Amino acids: CASLLGGQGSQKLFF.

V usage is TRBV7-2 and J usage is TRBJ2-5, with a possible D match to TRBD2 (6 bases). Deletions cut 1 base from V and 5 bases from J, with 11 bases between. The CDR3 is 14 residues long. Germline V gene sequence: CDR1 SGHTA, CDR2 FQGNSA. CDR3 sequence: CASSLDSREETQYF. CDR3 in DNA: TGTGCCAGCAGCTTAGATAGCCGGGAGGAGACCCAGTACTTC. The whole variable domain, remainder taken from reference TRBV7-2 and TRBJ2-5, is GAGVSQSPSNKVTEKGKDVELRCDPISGHTALYWYRQSLGQGLEFLIYFQGNSAPDKSGLPSDRFSAERTGGSVSTLTIQRTQQEDSAVYLCASSLDSREETQYFGPGTRLLVL.